This T cell receptor (beta chain) came from a study of human T cells and chemical hapten exposure. The time point denotes: pre-sensitization, week 0. Treatment specified: therapeutic diphenylcyclopropenone sensitization with weekly scalp DPC. The authors' total RNA extraction used unfractionated whole blood. General study findings and limits: The donor cohort had alopecia, so its immune response may not match that of healthy people.

Each CDR3 protein is one row after TCRdb ran MiXCR on the RACE reads. The repertoire holds approximately 260,000 distinct CDR3 sequences, almost 8% seen once, with 1.2% in the top ten. This clonotype was counted a few times. What it binds is not known. Germline V CDR1 and CDR2: SGHKS, YYEKEE (reference sequence). The length of the CDR3 is 16 residues. V was cut by 4 bases and J by 7 bases, with 21 bases left in between. The rearrangement links TRBV5-5 to TRBJ2-1; the D gene is possibly TRBD2 (5 bases). The source is a man between 18 and 35 years old with alopecia areata. Some clones in this sample may be carry-over from other donors' samples. Specimen: whole blood, collected in connection with sensitization to the hapten diphenylcyclopropenone (DPC). CDR3 nucleotides: TGTGCCAGCAGCCCACCTGGACTCCGACGGGGAAATGAGCAGTTCTTC. Translation: CASSPPGLRRGNEQFF. Full variable domain (outside the CDR3, taken from reference TRBV5-5 and TRBJ2-1): DAGVTQSPTHLIKTRGQQVTLRCSPISGHKSVSWYQQVLGQGPQFIFQYYEKEERGRGNFPDRFSARQFPNYSSELNVNALLLGDSALYLCASSPPGLRRGNEQFFGPGTRLTVL.